Listed here are 15 T cell receptor beta chains from one sample, sequenced in a study of cytomegalovirus exposure and HLA in healthy donors. TCRdb's table, derived via immunoSEQ multiplex PCR, lists solely in-frame clones and lacks some. Here the sample spans 66,000 or so clones, around 97% being singletons. Sample: PBMCs. The receptors were gathered from a woman between 18 and 29 years old in good health and CMV-seropositive.

The count of this clone is one. This sequence joins TRBV13 and TRBJ1-2; D remains unclear. The CDR3 is made up of 12 amino acids. The germline V gene encodes CDR1 PRHDT and CDR2 FYEKMQ (reference sequence). Trimming cost V 2 bases and J 4 bases, with 5 bases left between them. CDR3 bases: TGTGCCAGCAGCTTACGCGGCTATGGCTACACCTTC. Encoded protein: CASSLRGYGYTF.

The V call is TRBV19, the J call TRBJ2-7; tentative D call: TRBD2 (5 bases). CDR3 length: 15 amino acids. Trimming removed 5 bases from V and 9 bases from J, with 23 bases in between. Germline V gene data show CDR1 as LNHDA and CDR2 as SQIVND (reference sequence). CDR3 bases: TGTGCCAGTAGTCCTCACGGGATCCGAATTGATGGGCAGTACTTC. Amino acid sequence: CASSPHGIRIDGQYF.

J is TRBJ2-7 and V is TRBV28; D possibly corresponds to TRBD2 (5 bases). V was trimmed by 11 bases and J by 5 bases, leaving 22 bases between them. Germline CDR1 MDHEN, CDR2 SYDVKM. This CDR3 spans 14 amino acids. CDR3 sequence (DNA): TGTGCCGCACGGGGTACCGCGGCACTTAACGAGCAGTACTTC. It is translated as CAARGTAALNEQYF.

The rearrangement links TRBV30 to TRBJ2-5; tentative D call: TRBD1 (6 bases). Trimming took off 5 bases at V and 4 bases at J, with 14 bases between the two ends. Germline CDR1 is GTSNPN and CDR2 is SVGIG (reference sequence). The CDR3 extends over 13 amino acids. The CDR3 coding sequence is TGTGCCTGGCAGGGGACCTCGTTAGAGACCCAGTACTTC. Translated: CAWQGTSLETQYF.

The chain joins TRBV6-5 to TRBJ1-1; the match to TRBD1 covers 7 bases. V was pared by 7 bases and J by 5 bases, with 10 bases of the junction left unmatched. This CDR3 comprises 14 residues. Germline V gene data show CDR1 as MNHEY and CDR2 as SVGAGI. CDR3: CASNENRGRTEAFF. CDR3 bases: TGTGCCAGCAACGAGAACAGGGGTAGAACTGAAGCTTTCTTT.

V usage is TRBV6-5 and J usage is TRBJ2-7; 7 bases are shared with TRBD2. The J segment lost 10 bases and the V segment lost 5 bases, leaving 11 bases of the junction unmatched. The CDR3 extends over 13 amino acids. Germline V gene sequence: CDR1 MNHEY, CDR2 SVGAGI. Written as DNA, the CDR3 is TGTGCCAGCAGTGAAGGCGGGAGAGGGGAACAGTACTTC. Translating it yields CASSEGGRGEQYF.

The chain combines TRBV11-1 with TRBJ1-4; TRBD1 is a possible D gene (5 bases). Germline loops: CDR1 SGHAT, CDR2 FQDESV (reference sequence). The V end was cut by 0 bases, the J end by 5 bases, with 7 bases between. The CDR3 is made up of 14 amino acids. The CDR3 region has the DNA TGTGCCAGCAGCTTAGCCAGGGCGAATGAAAAACTGTTTTTT. Translated, it gives CASSLARANEKLFF.

The chain uses TRBV4-1 and TRBJ1-1, with 9 bases identical to TRBD1. V lost 4 bases to trimming and J lost 5 bases; unmatched junction nucleotides: 8. CDR3 length: 15 amino acids. The germline V gene has CDR1 MGHRA and CDR2 YSYEKL. The CDR3 spells CASSPPTGGGTEAFF. In nucleotides, the CDR3 is TGCGCCAGCAGCCCCCCGACAGGGGGGGGAACTGAAGCTTTCTTT.

The gene calls are TRBV18 and TRBJ2-7, with 8 nucleotides matching TRBD2. The CDR3 sequence is 18 residues long. CDR1 and CDR2 (germline): KGHSH, LQKENI. The V and J ends lost 6 bases and 0 bases, in that order; junction bases with no gene match: 16. The CDR3 loop is CASSNAGGDLWDSYEQYF. CDR3 DNA sequence: TGTGCCAGCTCTAACGCGGGAGGAGACTTATGGGACTCCTACGAGCAGTACTTC.

V gene TRBV27 combines with J gene TRBJ2-7, with 12 bases matching TRBD1. Trimming took 4 bases from V and 7 from J; bases not matched to a gene: 8. Per germline, CDR1 MNHEY and CDR2 SMNVEV (reference sequence). This CDR3 is built from 15 residues. The CDR3 nucleotides read TGTGCCAGCAGTTCTCCCGGGACAGGGGGCTGGGAGCAGTACTTC. Translating gives CASSSPGTGGWEQYF.

The CDR3 nucleotides read TGTGCCAGCAGCTGGGGGGGGCGAAGAAACACCATATATTTT. Protein sequence: CASSWGGRRNTIYF. The genes are TRBV11-2 and TRBJ1-3, with D perhaps matching TRBD1 (6 bases). The CDR3 sequence is 14 residues long. The germline V gene has CDR1 SGHAT and CDR2 FQNNGV. Trimming shortened V by 4 bases and J by 5 bases, and 12 bases separated the two germline ends.

The rearrangement links TRBV30 to TRBJ2-7, with 7 bases aligning to TRBD2. The J segment lost 3 bases and the V segment lost 3 bases, leaving 11 bases of the junction unmatched. CDR3 length equals 15 residues. CDR1 GTSNPN and CDR2 SVGIG come from the germline V gene (reference sequence). The CDR3 DNA reads as TGTGCCTGGAGGCCTCCCGCTAGCGGAGTCTACGAGCAGTACTTC. It encodes CAWRPPASGVYEQYF. Based on the CDR3 plus reference TRBV30 and TRBJ2-7, the full variable domain is SQTIHQWPATLVQPVGSPLSLECTVEGTSNPNLYWYRQAAGRGLQLLFYSVGIGQISSEVPQNLSASRPQDRQFILSSKKLLLSDSGFYLCAWRPPASGVYEQYFGPGTRLTVT.

V gene TRBV5-1 combines with J gene TRBJ2-7; 7 nucleotides match TRBD1. The ends lost 0 bases at V and 0 bases at J; junction bases unmatched: 6. The CDR3 contains 16 residues. CDR1 and CDR2 from the germline V gene are SGHRS and YFSETQ. The CDR3 protein is CASSLVEGGVSYEQYF. The CDR3 DNA reads as TGCGCCAGCAGCTTGGTAGAAGGGGGCGTCTCCTACGAGCAGTACTTC.

V usage is TRBV4-1 and J usage is TRBJ2-1; 12 nucleotides match TRBD2. J gave up 2 bases and V 5 bases, and 4 bases lay outside the gene matches. The CDR3 is 16 residues long. Per germline, CDR1 MGHRA and CDR2 YSYEKL. The chain's CDR3 is CASSSSGRAPYNEQFF. For the CDR3, the DNA is TGCGCCAGCAGCTCTAGCGGGAGGGCACCCTACAATGAGCAGTTCTTC.

In its sample, this clone was seen once. The J gene is TRBJ2-7, the V gene TRBV11-2; possibly TRBD1 for D (5 bases). The V gene lost 6 bases and the J gene lost 1 base, with 16 bases spanning the gap. This CDR3 comprises 15 residues. Looked up from germline, CDR1 is SGHAT and CDR2 is FQNNGV. CDR3 protein: CASSLRQGLSYEQYF. CDR3 bases: TGTGCCAGCAGTCTAAGGCAGGGTTTATCCTACGAGCAGTACTTC.